The T cell receptor (beta chain) described here comes from a study of blood T cell repertoires in COVID-19. Study summary: T cells, B-cell-depleted T cells, or PBMCs supplied cDNA or gDNA.

Germline V gene lookup returns CDR1 SGHRS and CDR2 YFSETQ. The ends were cut back, 0 bases at V and 2 bases at J, with 10 bases in the middle. The CDR3 has 15 residues. Original methodology: Reference gene primer amplification in the assay estimated nucleated cell counts. The repertoire was sequenced with immunoSEQ multiplex PCR; TCRdb's copy has only in-frame clones and lacks some. The DNA gave D and trimming, while V, J and clone size come from that table. The data contain roughly 100,000 clones, about 72% of them singletons. This clonotype originated in a man in his sixties with active or convalescent COVID-19. The chain recombines TRBV5-1 with TRBJ2-3; D is unclear. The sequencing input was peripheral blood. The CDR3 nucleotides read TGCGCCAGCAGCTTGGTCCAGGCTGTCACAGATACGCAGTATTTT. This gives the protein CASSLVQAVTDTQYF.